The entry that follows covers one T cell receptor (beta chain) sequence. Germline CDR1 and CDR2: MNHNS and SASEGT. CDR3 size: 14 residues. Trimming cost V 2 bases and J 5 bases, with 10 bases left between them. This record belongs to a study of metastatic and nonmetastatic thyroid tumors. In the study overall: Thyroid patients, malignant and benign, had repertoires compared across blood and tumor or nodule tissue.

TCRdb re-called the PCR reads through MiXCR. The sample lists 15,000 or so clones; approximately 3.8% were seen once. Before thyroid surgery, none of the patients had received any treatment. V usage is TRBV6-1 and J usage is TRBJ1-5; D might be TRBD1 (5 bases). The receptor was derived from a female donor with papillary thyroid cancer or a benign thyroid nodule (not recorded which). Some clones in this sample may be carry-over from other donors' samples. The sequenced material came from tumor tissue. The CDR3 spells CASSEWGGDQPQHF. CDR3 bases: TGTGCCAGCAGTGAATGGGGGGGGGATCAGCCCCAGCATTTT.